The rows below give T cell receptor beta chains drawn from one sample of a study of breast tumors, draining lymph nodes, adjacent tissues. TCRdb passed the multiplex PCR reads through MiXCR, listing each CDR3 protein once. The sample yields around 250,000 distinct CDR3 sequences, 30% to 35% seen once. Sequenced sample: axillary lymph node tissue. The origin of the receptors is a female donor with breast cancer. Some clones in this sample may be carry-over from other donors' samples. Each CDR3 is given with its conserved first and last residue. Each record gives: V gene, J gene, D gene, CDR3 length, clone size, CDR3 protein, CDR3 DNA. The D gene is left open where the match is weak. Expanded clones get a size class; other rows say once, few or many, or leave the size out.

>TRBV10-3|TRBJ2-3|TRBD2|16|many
CAIKGLAGVSTDTQYF
TGTGCCATCAAGGGACTAGCGGGTGTTAGCACAGATACGCAGTATTTT
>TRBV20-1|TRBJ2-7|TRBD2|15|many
CSARDRGDLSYEQYF
TGCAGTGCTAGAGATCGGGGGGACCTCTCCTACGAGCAGTACTTC
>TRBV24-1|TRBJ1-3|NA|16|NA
CATSETGANYGYTIYF
TGTGCCACCAGTGAAACTGGGGCTAACTATGGCTACACCATATATTTT
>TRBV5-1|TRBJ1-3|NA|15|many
CASSLEGLSGNTIYF
TGCGCCAGCAGCTTGGAAGGGTTATCTGGAAACACCATATATTTT
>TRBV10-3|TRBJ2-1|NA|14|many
CAISESTRGGEQFF
TGTGCCATCAGTGAGTCGACTCGGGGCGGTGAGCAGTTCTTC
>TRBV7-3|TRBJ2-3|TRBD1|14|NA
CASKKQGAVDTQYF
TGTGCCAGCAAAAAACAGGGGGCAGTAGATACGCAGTATTTT
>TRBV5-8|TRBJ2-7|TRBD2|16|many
CASSLSGTSQSYEQYF
TGTGCCAGCAGCTTGTCCGGGACTAGCCAATCCTACGAGCAGTACTTC
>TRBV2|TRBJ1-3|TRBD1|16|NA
CASSYRGSGSGNTIYF
TGTGCCAGCAGTTACAGGGGCTCCGGCTCTGGAAACACCATATATTTT
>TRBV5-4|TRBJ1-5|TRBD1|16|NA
CASSSGQGVSNQPQHF
TGTGCCAGCAGCTCGGGACAGGGGGTAAGCAATCAGCCCCAGCATTTT
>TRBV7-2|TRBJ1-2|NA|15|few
CASSLAGSPNYGYPF
TGTGCCAGCAGCTTAGCTGGGAGCCCCAACTATGGCTACCCCTTC
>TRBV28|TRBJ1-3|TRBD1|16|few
CASSRGQGLSGNTIYF
TGTGCCAGCAGTCGGGGACAGGGGCTCTCTGGAAACACCATATATTTT
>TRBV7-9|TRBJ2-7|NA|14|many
CASSPRSLSYEQYF
TGTGCCAGCAGCCCCAGGTCCTTATCCTACGAGCAGTACTTC
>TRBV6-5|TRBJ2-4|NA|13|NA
CASSYGSSGIQYF
TGTGCCAGCAGTTATGGGTCTTCGGGCATTCAGTACTTC
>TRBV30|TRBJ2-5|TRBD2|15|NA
CAWTRGLAGVETQYF
TGTGCCTGGACCCGGGGCCTAGCGGGAGTAGAGACCCAGTACTTC
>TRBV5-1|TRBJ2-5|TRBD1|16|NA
CASSLVGQGRGETQYF
TGCGCCAGCAGCTTGGTTGGACAGGGGAGAGGAGAGACCCAGTACTTC
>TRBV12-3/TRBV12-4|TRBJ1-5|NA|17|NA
CASSFGAVRGIAQPQHF
TGTGCCAGCAGTTTCGGGGCCGTGCGGGGGATCGCTCAGCCCCAGCATTTT
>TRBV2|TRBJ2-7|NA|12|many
CASRRQSYEQYF
TGTGCCAGCAGACGACAGAGCTACGAGCAGTACTTC
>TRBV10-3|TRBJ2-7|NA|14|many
CAISEPPGYYEQYF
TGTGCCATCAGTGAGCCACCCGGGTACTACGAGCAGTACTTC
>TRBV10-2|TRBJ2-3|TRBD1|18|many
CASSGLLRTGHPTDTQYF
TGCGCCAGCAGTGGGCTCTTAAGGACAGGGCATCCCACAGATACGCAGTATTTT
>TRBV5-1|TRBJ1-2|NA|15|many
CASSLGGGANYGYTF
TGCGCCAGCAGCTTGGGCGGGGGCGCGAACTATGGCTACACCTTC
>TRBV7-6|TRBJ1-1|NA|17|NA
CASSLGAWGARNTEAFF
TGTGCCAGCAGCTTAGGGGCTTGGGGGGCGCGTAACACTGAAGCTTTCTTT
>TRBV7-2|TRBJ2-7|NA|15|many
CASSEGGGRSYEQYF
TGTGCCAGCAGCGAAGGGGGGGGACGGTCCTACGAGCAGTACTTC
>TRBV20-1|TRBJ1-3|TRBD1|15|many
CSASGQGRTGNTIYF
TGCAGTGCTAGCGGACAGGGGCGTACTGGAAACACCATATATTTT
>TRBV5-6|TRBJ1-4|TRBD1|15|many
CASSLVWDRDEKLFF
TGTGCCAGCAGCTTGGTGTGGGACAGGGATGAAAAACTGTTTTTT
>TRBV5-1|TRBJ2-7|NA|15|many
CASSLSETGLYEQYF
TGCGCCAGCAGCTTGTCTGAGACAGGACTCTACGAGCAGTACTTC
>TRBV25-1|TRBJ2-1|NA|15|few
CASSPLGSKGNEQFF
TGTGCCAGCTCACCTCTCGGGAGTAAGGGCAATGAGCAGTTCTTC
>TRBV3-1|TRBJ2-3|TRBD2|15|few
CASSRSGGAGDTQYF
TGTGCCAGCAGCCGTAGCGGGGGGGCGGGGGATACGCAGTATTTT
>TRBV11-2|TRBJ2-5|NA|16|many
CASSLTRTTLGGTQYF
TGTGCCAGCAGCTTGACCCGGACTACATTAGGGGGGACCCAGTACTTC
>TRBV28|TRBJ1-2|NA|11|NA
CASSLSQGYTF
TGTGCCAGCAGTTTATCCCAAGGCTACACCTTC
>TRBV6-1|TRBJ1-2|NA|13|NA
CASSEGTGHGYAF
TGTGCCAGCAGTGAAGGAACAGGCCATGGCTACGCCTTC
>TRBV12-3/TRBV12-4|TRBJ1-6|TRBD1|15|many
CASRAGTGYNSPLHF
TGTGCCAGCAGGGCCGGGACAGGGTATAATTCACCCCTCCACTTT
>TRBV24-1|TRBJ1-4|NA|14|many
CATSDPRGGEKLFF
TGTGCCACCAGTGATCCCAGGGGAGGTGAAAAACTGTTTTTT
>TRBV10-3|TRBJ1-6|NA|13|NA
CAISDQENSPLHF
TGTGCCATCAGTGATCAGGAAAATTCACCCCTCCACTTT
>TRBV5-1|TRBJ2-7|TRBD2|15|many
CASSPKLAGGLEQYF
TGCGCCAGCAGCCCAAAACTAGCGGGAGGGCTCGAGCAGTACTTC
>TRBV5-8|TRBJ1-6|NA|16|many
CASSFGVTGAGEPLHF
TGTGCCAGCAGCTTTGGGGTCACAGGAGCGGGAGAACCCCTCCACTTT
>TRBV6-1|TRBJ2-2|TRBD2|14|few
CTSGAEGYTGELFF
TGTACCAGCGGGGCGGAAGGATACACCGGGGAGCTGTTTTTT
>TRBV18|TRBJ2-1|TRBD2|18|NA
CASSPIMRTSASYNEQFF
TGTGCCAGCTCACCTATTATGAGGACTAGCGCCTCCTACAATGAGCAGTTCTTC
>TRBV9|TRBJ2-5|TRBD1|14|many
CASSVGQYQETQYF
TGTGCCAGCAGCGTGGGACAGTACCAAGAGACCCAGTACTTC
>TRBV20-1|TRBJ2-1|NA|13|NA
CSAASTGRNEQFF
TGCAGTGCAGCCTCTACCGGGCGCAATGAGCAGTTCTTC
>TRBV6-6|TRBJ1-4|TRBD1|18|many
CASSHSIGGQSTNEKLFF
TGTGCCAGCAGTCACTCGATTGGGGGACAGTCAACTAATGAAAAACTGTTTTTT
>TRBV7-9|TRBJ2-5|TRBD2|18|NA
CASSLVGGTSGGTETQYF
TGTGCCAGCAGCTTAGTTGGGGGGACCAGCGGGGGTACAGAGACCCAGTACTTC
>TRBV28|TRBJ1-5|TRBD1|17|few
CASSLRGFGQGGQPQHF
TGTGCCAGCAGTTTACGTGGTTTTGGGCAGGGGGGTCAGCCCCAGCATTTT
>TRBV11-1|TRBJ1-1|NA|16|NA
CASSLNQGLMNTEAFF
TGTGCCAGCAGCTTAAACCAGGGGCTTATGAACACTGAAGCTTTCTTT
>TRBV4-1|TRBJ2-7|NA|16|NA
CASSQSWADLSYEQYF
TGCGCCAGCAGCCAAAGTTGGGCAGACCTTTCCTACGAGCAGTACTTC
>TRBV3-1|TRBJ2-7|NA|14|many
CASSQTTASYEQYF
TGTGCCAGCAGCCAAACGACAGCATCCTACGAGCAGTACTTC
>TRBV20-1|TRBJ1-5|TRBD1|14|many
CSAPGTGVNQPQHF
TGCAGTGCTCCTGGGACAGGGGTTAATCAGCCCCAGCATTTT
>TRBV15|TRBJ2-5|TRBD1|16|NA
CATSRAGDRGVETQYF
TGTGCCACCAGCAGAGCTGGGGACAGGGGGGTTGAGACCCAGTACTTC
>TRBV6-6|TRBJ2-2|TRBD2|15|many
CASSYRGLATGELFF
TGTGCCAGCAGTTACCGCGGACTAGCGACCGGGGAGCTGTTTTTT
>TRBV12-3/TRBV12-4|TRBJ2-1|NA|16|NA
CASSLSTPSSYNEQFF
TGTGCCAGCAGTTTGTCGACCCCGAGCTCCTACAATGAGCAGTTCTTC
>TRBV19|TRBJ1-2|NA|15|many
CASSTSGRRMRGYTF
TGTGCCAGTAGTACATCCGGACGAAGGATGAGGGGCTACACCTTC
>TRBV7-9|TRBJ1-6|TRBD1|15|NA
CASSWDRGRNSPLHF
TGTGCCAGCAGTTGGGACAGGGGTCGGAATTCACCCCTCCACTTT
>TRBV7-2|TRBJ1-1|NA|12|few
CASSLSSLKAFF
TGTGCCAGCAGCTTATCTTCGTTAAAAGCTTTCTTT